This entry concerns a single T cell receptor (beta chain). This clonotype was counted many times. Its target antigen remains unknown. Base qualities were left out, and no much larger clone turns up one base away. The library relied on RT-PCR. The sequencing machine was an Illumina HiSeq 2500. Using fastp trimming at Q25 and MiXCR clonotype assembly, TCRdb reanalyzed the public sequencing data and kept in-frame beta chains. Under each unique CDR3 protein, matching rows form one entry showing the most common genes and DNA. The sample contains 450,000 to 500,000 distinct CDR3 sequences, 9.5% to 13% of them found a single time. The top ten constitute 10% to 15% of the sample. The time point label for this specimen denotes: 40 to 45 days after influenza vaccine administration. The CDR3 holds 15 amino acids from the cysteine to the phenylalanine. Left in the record is the CDR3 DNA by itself, 45 bases read in frame from the first base. Via the germline V gene, CDR1 is MNHEY and CDR2 SVGEGT. Trimming takes 7 bases from V and 5 bases from J, and the germline ends sit 20 bases apart.

This entry comes from a study of response to subunit inactivated influenza vaccine (dated by TCRdb to the late 2010s). Context from the whole study: Deep quantitative profiling of the T cell receptor repertoire was used in the study to follow responses to a trivalent subunit inactivated influenza vaccine. What the work shows at the level of the full study, not this receptor alone: According to the authors, only a limited number of new T cells may be recruited by each seasonal influenza vaccination.

The TCR comes from a man aged 45 to 65 who received an inactivated influenza vaccine. Donor details come from another sample of the same person, matched by shared clones. This sequence uses TRBV6-2 or TRBV6-3 and TRBJ1-2; TRBD1 might be the D gene, on 5 matching bases. The sample consisted of PBMCs from blood, taken roughly 45 days after vaccination. The DNA sequence follows: TGTGCCAGCACCAACTCCGGCGGGGGGTATTATGGCTACACCTTC. It specifies CASTNSGGGYYGYTF.